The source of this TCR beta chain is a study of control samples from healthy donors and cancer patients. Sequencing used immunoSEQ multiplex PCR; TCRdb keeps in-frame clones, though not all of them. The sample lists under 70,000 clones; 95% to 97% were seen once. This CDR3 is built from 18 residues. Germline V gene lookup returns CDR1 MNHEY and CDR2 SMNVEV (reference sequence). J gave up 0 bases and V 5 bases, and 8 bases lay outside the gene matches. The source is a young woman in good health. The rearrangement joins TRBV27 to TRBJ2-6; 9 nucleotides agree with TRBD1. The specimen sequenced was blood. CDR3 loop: CASSKSGTGLSGANVLTF. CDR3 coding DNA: TGTGCCAGCAGTAAATCCGGGACAGGGCTCTCTGGGGCCAACGTCCTGACTTTC.